This T cell receptor (beta chain) is drawn from a study of human T cells and chemical hapten exposure. There are 13 residues in the CDR3. V shed 6 bases, J shed 9 bases, and the junction held 6 bases outside the gene matches. Germline V lookup: CDR1 DFQATT, CDR2 SNEGSKA (reference sequence). This clonotype has at least ten counts. One entry per CDR3 protein, called by TCRdb with MiXCR from the RACE reads. The table includes about 190,000 distinct CDR3 sequences, roughly a quarter detected once. Time point described: patch test 3, about 24 weeks after DPC sensitization. Treatment: therapeutic diphenylcyclopropenone sensitization with weekly scalp DPC.

Here the sequenced sample was whole blood, taken in connection with sensitization to the hapten diphenylcyclopropenone (DPC). The receptor was derived from a woman between 40 and 55 years old with alopecia areata. Some clones in this sample may be carry-over from other donors' samples. The rearrangement joins TRBV20-1 to TRBJ2-1; 12 bases line up with TRBD2. CDR3 nucleotide sequence: TGCAGTGCGGGGACTAGCGGGCACGGTGAGCAGTTCTTC. This translates into CSAGTSGHGEQFF.